This T cell receptor beta chain was sequenced during a study of vaccination and CD4 T cells after COVID-19. Background on the study: Median time from second vaccine dose to sampling was about 70 days (14 to 241). Overlapping peptides of the spike proteins of SARS-CoV-2, HCoV-NL63, HCoV-OC43 and HCoV-229E were used for cell stimulation.

There are a few counts of this clonotype. The target antigen is unknown. Cultured CD4+ T cells had their DNA profiled by the Oncomine TCR Beta short-read assay. The genomic DNA was obtained from cultured CD4+ T cells by extraction with the QIAamp micro DNA kit. From the PCR reads, TCRdb called clonotypes with MiXCR, one entry per CDR3 protein. The top ten clones hold 25% to 40% of a sample with 7,600 or so distinct CDR3 sequences, 58% of them seen once. Trimming stripped 2 bases from V and 4 bases from J, with 12 bases between. The CDR3 length is 14 residues. CDR1 is SGHRS, CDR2 YFSETQ, per germline. Stated treatment: roughly 10-day PBMC culture with coronavirus spike peptide pools or control peptides (ViraFEST assay). ViraFEST sequenced TCRs after peptide-pool expansion of antigen-specific T cells.

Sequenced material: CD4+ T cells from blood, cultured in vitro. The clonotype comes from a human donor who had recovered from COVID-19. The chain combines TRBV5-1 with TRBJ1-1; a weak D match, TRBD1 (5 bases). In DNA form, the CDR3 reads TGCGCCAGCAGCTTAGGAGCAACAGGCACTGAAGCTTTCTTT. Protein sequence: CASSLGATGTEAFF.